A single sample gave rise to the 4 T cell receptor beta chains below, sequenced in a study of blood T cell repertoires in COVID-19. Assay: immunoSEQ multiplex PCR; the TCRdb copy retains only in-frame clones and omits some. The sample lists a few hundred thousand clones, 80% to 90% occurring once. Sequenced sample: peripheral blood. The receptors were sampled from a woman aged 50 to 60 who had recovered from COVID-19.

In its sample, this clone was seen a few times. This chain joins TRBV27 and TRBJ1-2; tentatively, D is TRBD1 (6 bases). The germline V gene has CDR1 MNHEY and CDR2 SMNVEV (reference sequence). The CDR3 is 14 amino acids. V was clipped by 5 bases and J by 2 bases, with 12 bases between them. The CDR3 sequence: CASSSGGPNYGYTF. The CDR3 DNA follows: TGTGCCAGCAGTAGTGGGGGCCCCAACTATGGCTACACCTTC.

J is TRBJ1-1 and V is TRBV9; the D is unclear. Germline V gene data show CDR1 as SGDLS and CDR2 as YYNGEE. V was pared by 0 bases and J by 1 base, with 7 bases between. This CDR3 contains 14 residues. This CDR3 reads CASSVDPQNTEAFF. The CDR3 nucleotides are TGTGCCAGCAGCGTAGATCCACAGAACACTGAAGCTTTCTTT.

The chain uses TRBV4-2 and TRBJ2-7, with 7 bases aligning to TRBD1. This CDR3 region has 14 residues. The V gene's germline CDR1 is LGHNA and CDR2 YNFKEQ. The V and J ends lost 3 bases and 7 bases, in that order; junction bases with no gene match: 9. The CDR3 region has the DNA TGTGCCAGCAGCCATTCGACAGGGACGGGGGAGCAGTACTTC. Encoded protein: CASSHSTGTGEQYF.

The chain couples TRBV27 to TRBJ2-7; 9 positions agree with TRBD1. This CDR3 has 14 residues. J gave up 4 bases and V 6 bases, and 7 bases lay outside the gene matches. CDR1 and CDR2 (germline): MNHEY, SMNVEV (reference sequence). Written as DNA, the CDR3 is TGTGCCAGCAGGAGGGGACAGGGTTTTTACGAGCAGTACTTC. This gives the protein CASRRGQGFYEQYF.